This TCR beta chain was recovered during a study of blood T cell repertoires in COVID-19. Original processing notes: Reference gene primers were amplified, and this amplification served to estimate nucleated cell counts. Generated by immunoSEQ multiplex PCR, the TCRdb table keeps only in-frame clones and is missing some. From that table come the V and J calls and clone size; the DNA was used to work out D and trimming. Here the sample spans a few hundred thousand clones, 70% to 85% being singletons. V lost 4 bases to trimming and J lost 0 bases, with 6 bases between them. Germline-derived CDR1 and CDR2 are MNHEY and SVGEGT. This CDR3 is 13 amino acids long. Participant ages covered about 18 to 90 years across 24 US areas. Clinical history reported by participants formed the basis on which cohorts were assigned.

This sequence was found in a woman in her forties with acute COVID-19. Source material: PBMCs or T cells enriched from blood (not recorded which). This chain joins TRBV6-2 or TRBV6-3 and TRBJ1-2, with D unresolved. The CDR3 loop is CASSLVANYGYTF. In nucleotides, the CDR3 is TGTGCCAGCAGTTTGGTAGCTAACTATGGCTACACCTTC.